These T cell receptor beta chains were read from a single sample in a study of technical replicates of blood from a few donors. TCRdb keeps only in-frame clones here, not all; method: immunoSEQ multiplex PCR. The profile shows under 20,000 clones, approximately 90% of them singletons. Sequenced: PBMCs. Receptors were obtained from a human donor in good health. Both conserved end residues are part of each CDR3. Each record gives: V gene, clone size, D gene, J gene, CDR3 DNA, CDR3 protein. A D gene is named only where the DNA matches it firmly. Some rows mark clone size as missing; the rest say once, few, many or name a class of expanded clone.

V: TRBV19
size: .
D: .
J: TRBJ1-4
DNA: TGTGCCAGTACCAACCAGGCAGGGTCAAATGAAAAACTGTTTTTT
CDR3: CASTNQAGSNEKLFF

V: TRBV29-1
size: .
D: .
J: TRBJ2-1
DNA: TGCAGCGTTCGACTGGGTTCCTACAATGAGCAGTTCTTC
CDR3: CSVRLGSYNEQFF

V: TRBV19
size: .
D: TRBD2
J: TRBJ2-1
DNA: TGTGCCAGTAGAACGGGACTAGCGGGAGCGTCCTACAATGAGCAGTTCTTC
CDR3: CASRTGLAGASYNEQFF

V: TRBV10-2
size: .
D: TRBD2
J: TRBJ2-7
DNA: TGCGCCAGCAGAGAACTAGCGGAGTCCTACGAGCAGTACTTC
CDR3: CASRELAESYEQYF

V: TRBV15
size: .
D: .
J: TRBJ1-2
DNA: TGTGCCACCAGGAACTCAGGGGTTGGCTACACCTTC
CDR3: CATRNSGVGYTF

V: TRBV18
size: .
D: TRBD1
J: TRBJ1-3
DNA: TGTGCCAGCTCACTCGGACAGGGAAGGCTCTACACCATATATTTT
CDR3: CASSLGQGRLYTIYF

V: TRBV2
size: .
D: TRBD2
J: TRBJ2-5
DNA: TGTGCCAGCAGGCCCCGGGAGGGTCTGGAGACCCAGTACTTC
CDR3: CASRPREGLETQYF

V: TRBV25-1
size: once
D: TRBD2
J: TRBJ2-7
DNA: TGTGCCAGCAGTTCACTAGCGCCTACCTACGAGCAGTACTTC
CDR3: CASSSLAPTYEQYF

V: TRBV15
size: .
D: .
J: TRBJ2-7
DNA: TGTGCCACCAGCAGAGATATGCAGTCGGGCAGAAAAAGAGGGTACGAGCAGTACTTC
CDR3: CATSRDMQSGRKRGYEQYF

V: TRBV4-2
size: once
D: TRBD1
J: TRBJ1-2
DNA: TGTGCCAGCAGCCAAGGGACAGGGGGATTTAACTATGGCTACACCTTC
CDR3: CASSQGTGGFNYGYTF

V: TRBV10-3
size: .
D: TRBD2
J: TRBJ2-7
DNA: TGTGCCATCAGTGGACTAGCGGGTGCCTCCTACGAGCAGTACTTC
CDR3: CAISGLAGASYEQYF

V: TRBV7-7
size: .
D: .
J: TRBJ2-1
DNA: TGTGCCAGCAGCTTGCGGGACAGTCCCCCGGATGAGCAGTTCTTC
CDR3: CASSLRDSPPDEQFF

V: TRBV18
size: .
D: .
J: TRBJ1-5
DNA: TGTGCCAGCTCACCGAAAACCGGGGACAATCCCCAGCATTTT
CDR3: CASSPKTGDNPQHF

V: TRBV6-1
size: .
D: .
J: TRBJ2-7
DNA: TGTGCCAGCAGGACAGACGGAAACGAGCAGTACTTC
CDR3: CASRTDGNEQYF

V: TRBV28
size: .
D: .
J: TRBJ1-5
DNA: TGTGCCAGCAGGAAGGGGGATCAGCCCCAGCATTTT
CDR3: CASRKGDQPQHF

V: TRBV9
size: .
D: .
J: TRBJ2-7
DNA: TGTGCCAGCAGCGTAGTCCCAGGCCGGGAGCAGTACTTC
CDR3: CASSVVPGREQYF

V: TRBV28
size: .
D: .
J: TRBJ2-7
DNA: TGTGCCAGCAGTTATCACCCGGCGGTCGGTTCCTACGAGCAGTACTTC
CDR3: CASSYHPAVGSYEQYF

V: TRBV5-1
size: .
D: TRBD1
J: TRBJ1-5
DNA: TGCGCCAGCAGCCTGGGGGACAGGGGAAGCAATCAGCCCCAGCATTTT
CDR3: CASSLGDRGSNQPQHF

V: TRBV4-2
size: few
D: .
J: TRBJ2-1
DNA: TGTGCCAGCAGCCCCGTCGGGACTCCTCAGTTCTTC
CDR3: CASSPVGTPQFF

V: TRBV19
size: .
D: TRBD2
J: TRBJ2-1
DNA: TGTGCCAGTAGTTCTGCGGGAGGGGTCTCCTACAATGAGCAGTTCTTC
CDR3: CASSSAGGVSYNEQFF

V: TRBV10-2
size: .
D: .
J: TRBJ2-7
DNA: TGCGCCAGCAAGCTCTACGCGACAGGCCCCTACGAGCAGTACTTC
CDR3: CASKLYATGPYEQYF

V: TRBV7-6
size: .
D: TRBD1
J: TRBJ2-5
DNA: TGTGCCAGCGCCGTCGACAGGGGTAGGGAGACCCAGTACTTC
CDR3: CASAVDRGRETQYF

V: TRBV5-1
size: .
D: TRBD2
J: TRBJ2-5
DNA: TGCGCCAGCAGCTTGAGCCCAGCGGGAGGGCCGACCCAGTACTTC
CDR3: CASSLSPAGGPTQYF

V: TRBV6-5
size: once
D: .
J: TRBJ2-1
DNA: TGTGCCAGCAGTTACCGACAAGGAGGTAACAATGAGCAGTTCTTC
CDR3: CASSYRQGGNNEQFF

V: TRBV27
size: .
D: TRBD2
J: TRBJ2-1
DNA: TGTGCCAGCAGCTCCTCACTAGCGAACAATGAGCAGTTCTTC
CDR3: CASSSSLANNEQFF

V: TRBV5-6
size: .
D: TRBD1
J: TRBJ1-2
DNA: TGTGCCAGCAGCTTGGGCGGGACAGGGATGGATGGCTACACCTTC
CDR3: CASSLGGTGMDGYTF

V: TRBV6-1
size: .
D: TRBD2
J: TRBJ2-1
DNA: TGTGCCAGCAGTGTCGGGACTAACGAGCAGTTCTTC
CDR3: CASSVGTNEQFF

V: TRBV10-3
size: .
D: TRBD1
J: TRBJ1-2
DNA: TGTGCCATCAGCGCCCCAGGGACAGGTACCTATGGCTACACCTTC
CDR3: CAISAPGTGTYGYTF

V: TRBV5-8
size: .
D: .
J: TRBJ1-3
DNA: TGTGCCAGCAGTCCCGGACAGATAAGGAGGGGAAACACCATATATTTT
CDR3: CASSPGQIRRGNTIYF

V: TRBV29-1
size: few
D: TRBD1
J: TRBJ1-2
DNA: TGCAGCGTCACGACAGGGGGAGCTACCTATGGCTACACCTTC
CDR3: CSVTTGGATYGYTF

V: TRBV5-6
size: .
D: TRBD2
J: TRBJ2-3
DNA: TGTGCCAGCAGCCGAGGACTAGCGGGAACCACAGATACGCAGTATTTT
CDR3: CASSRGLAGTTDTQYF

V: TRBV5-1
size: .
D: .
J: TRBJ2-7
DNA: TGCGCCAGCAGCTCGAGGAACGGCGGGGAGCAGTACTTC
CDR3: CASSSRNGGEQYF

V: TRBV30
size: .
D: .
J: TRBJ1-2
DNA: TGTGCCTGGAGTGGCAGTGACTATGGCTACACCTTC
CDR3: CAWSGSDYGYTF